The 25 T cell receptor beta chains in this list originate from one sample, sequenced in a study of cytomegalovirus exposure and HLA in healthy donors. Generated by immunoSEQ multiplex PCR, the TCRdb table keeps only in-frame clones and is missing some. The sample contains 120,000 to 150,000 clones, 85% to 90% of which appear only once. The sequenced sample consisted of PBMCs. The receptor set was obtained from a woman between 18 and 29 years old in good health and CMV-seropositive.

V is TRBV7-8 and J is TRBJ1-1; D perhaps matches TRBD1 (6 bases). The germline V gene has CDR1 SGHVS and CDR2 FQNEAQ. With 5 bases removed from V and 0 bases from J, the gap between germline ends came to 28 bases. CDR3 length: 20 residues. CDR3 in amino acids: CASSGRDTPTAFLMNTEAFF. The CDR3 DNA is TGTGCCAGCAGCGGACGGGACACCCCTACCGCCTTCCTCATGAACACTGAAGCTTTCTTT.

This clone was seen a handful of times. One junction end disagrees with the germline gene, perhaps due to a read error. CDR3 nucleotides: TGTGCAAGCAGGGAGACTAGCGGGAGGACAAGCCCCACAGATACGCAGTATTTT. Translated: CASRETSGRTSPTDTQYF. The V gene is TRBV2, the J gene TRBJ2-3, with TRBD2 matching 13 bases. This CDR3 comprises 18 residues. CDR1 is SNHLY and CDR2 is FYNNEI in the germline V gene.

In the case of this clone: This sample also contains other DNA sequences that code for the same CDR3. The chain links TRBV29-1 to TRBJ1-2; D is undetermined. The CDR3 sequence is 11 residues long. The ends were cut back, 6 bases at V and 4 bases at J, with 9 bases in the middle. Germline V gene data show CDR1 as SQVTM and CDR2 as ANQGSEA. For the CDR3, the DNA is TGCAGCGTGACGGGGTTCTATGGCTACACCTTC. It translates to CSVTGFYGYTF.

This clone was recorded only once. The chain uses TRBV27 and TRBJ1-4; tentative D call: TRBD1 (5 bases). The germline gives CDR1 MNHEY, CDR2 SMNVEV (reference sequence). The CDR3 has 15 amino acids. V lost 8 bases, J lost 0 bases, and 13 bases lay in between. In DNA form, the CDR3 reads TGTGCCAGCGGTTCTGGAGGGGCAACTAATGAAAAACTGTTTTTT. Translated, it gives CASGSGGATNEKLFF.

The chain joins TRBV7-8 to TRBJ2-7, with 12 positions matching TRBD1. The CDR3 sequence is 15 residues long. Germline V gives CDR1 SGHVS, CDR2 FQNEAQ. The V segment lost 4 bases and the J segment 4 bases; nucleotides outside the gene matches: 5. CDR3 in amino acids: CASSSPGQGAYEQYF. CDR3 coding DNA: TGTGCCAGCAGCTCTCCGGGACAGGGGGCTTACGAGCAGTACTTC.

V is TRBV7-2 and J is TRBJ2-6; no clear D gene. The CDR3 is 16 amino acids. Per germline, CDR1 SGHTA and CDR2 FQGNSA. V gave up 3 bases and J gave up 0 bases, with 9 bases separating them. This CDR3 is CASSLVSGSGANVLTF. In DNA form, the CDR3 reads TGTGCCAGCAGCTTGGTTTCGGGCTCTGGGGCCAACGTCCTGACTTTC.

This chain links TRBV2 with TRBJ2-3; D is perhaps TRBD2 (5 bases). V lost 5 bases and J 6 bases, leaving 12 bases between the germline ends. The CDR3 contains 13 residues. CDR1 SNHLY and CDR2 FYNNEI come from the germline V gene. This CDR3 is CASSIVRADTQYF. DNA for the CDR3: TGTGCCAGCAGTATAGTGCGGGCGGATACGCAGTATTTT.

V usage is TRBV7-2 and J usage is TRBJ2-5, with 8 bases fitting TRBD1. Losses at the gene ends were 6 bases for V and 2 bases for J; bases not matched to a gene: 2. CDR1 SGHTA and CDR2 FQGNSA come from the germline V gene. The length of the CDR3 is 13 residues. The CDR3 bases are TGTGCCAGCAGGAGGACAGGGCAAGAGACCCAGTACTTC. This gives the protein CASRRTGQETQYF.

The rearrangement uses TRBV13 and TRBJ2-2; D remains ambiguous. The CDR3 runs 14 residues. Trimming took 2 bases from V and 1 from J, leaving 5 bases between them. CDR1 is PRHDT and CDR2 is FYEKMQ in the germline V gene (reference sequence). As DNA, the CDR3 is TGTGCCAGCAGCTTACACTTGAACACCGGGGAGCTGTTTTTT. It yields the protein CASSLHLNTGELFF.

Regarding this clone: The sample contains more than one DNA sequence encoding this CDR3. The rearrangement joins TRBV6-1 to TRBJ2-1; TRBD2 matches 10 bases. The V segment lost 3 bases and the J segment 2 bases; nucleotides outside the gene matches: 1. CDR1 and CDR2 (germline): MNHNS, SASEGT. This CDR3 is 15 amino acids long. The CDR3 spells CASSDLAGAYNEQFF. The CDR3 DNA follows: TGTGCCAGCAGTGATCTAGCGGGGGCCTACAATGAGCAGTTCTTC.

This clone has a handful of counts. The chain uses TRBV11-2 and TRBJ1-5; 7 bases are shared with TRBD1. After removal of 6 bases from V and 6 bases from J, the junction contained 8 bases not matched to a gene. The CDR3 spans 14 residues. Germline V gives CDR1 SGHAT, CDR2 FQNNGV. In nucleotides, the CDR3 is TGTGCCAGCAGTCCAAGGGGGCTTGGTCAGCCCCAGCATTTT. This gives the protein CASSPRGLGQPQHF.

V gene TRBV5-1 combines with J gene TRBJ2-3; 11 bases are shared with TRBD2. V shed 4 bases and J 1 base; nucleotides not matched to a gene: 5. Germline assignment: CDR1 SGHRS and CDR2 YFSETQ. The CDR3 covers 16 residues. The CDR3 region has the DNA TGCGCCAGCAGCCTGGGACTAGCGGAGGGCACAGATACGCAGTATTTT. It encodes CASSLGLAEGTDTQYF. The full variable domain, in which reference TRBV5-1 and TRBJ2-3 provide the parts outside the CDR3, is KAGVTQTPRYLIKTRGQQVTLSCSPISGHRSVSWYQQTPGQGLQFLFEYFSETQRNKGNFPGRFSGRQFSNSRSEMNVSTLELGDSALYLCASSLGLAEGTDTQYFGPGTRLTVL.

This chain connects TRBV4-3 to TRBJ2-7, with 11 bases identical to TRBD2. Germline CDR1 is LGHNA and CDR2 is YSLEER. After removal of 4 bases from V and 0 bases from J, the junction contained 2 bases not matched to a gene. CDR3 length: 15 residues. DNA for the CDR3: TGCGCCAGCAGCCCGACTAGCGGGGCCTCCTACGAGCAGTACTTC. The encoded protein is CASSPTSGASYEQYF.

The chain uses TRBV6-1 and TRBJ1-4; 7 bases fit TRBD1. The length of the CDR3 is 15 residues. V lost 4 bases to trimming and J lost 5 bases; unmatched junction nucleotides: 7. Germline V CDR1 and CDR2: MNHNS, SASEGT. This chain's CDR3 is CASSVGTAGNEKLFF. As DNA, the CDR3 is TGTGCCAGCAGTGTAGGGACAGCGGGCAATGAAAAACTGTTTTTT.

The genes are TRBV14 and TRBJ2-7; the match to TRBD1 covers 7 bases. CDR1 SGHDN and CDR2 FVKESK come from the germline V gene. The CDR3 has 14 amino acids. V lost 5 bases, J lost 0 bases, and 4 bases stayed unmatched. The CDR3 region has the DNA TGTGCCAGCAGCGTGGGACAGTCCTCCTACGAGCAGTACTTC. Residues: CASSVGQSSYEQYF.

This clone was detected only once. The chain carries TRBV9 and TRBJ1-1; D not certain. The CDR3 spans 15 residues. Trimming removed 0 bases from V and 3 bases from J, with 12 bases in between. From germline, CDR1 is SGDLS and CDR2 YYNGEE. The CDR3 region has the DNA TGTGCCAGCAGCGTAGGTGTCGGCGGTTACACTGAAGCTTTCTTT. This codes for CASSVGVGGYTEAFF.

This chain joins TRBV5-1 and TRBJ1-3; D possibly corresponds to TRBD1 (5 bases). CDR3 size: 17 residues. Germline V gene data show CDR1 as SGHRS and CDR2 as YFSETQ. Trimming took off 0 bases at V and 0 bases at J, with 13 bases between the two ends. The CDR3 region is CASSLAARASSGNTIYF. The DNA of the CDR3 is TGCGCCAGCAGCTTGGCGGCCAGGGCAAGCTCTGGAAACACCATATATTTT.

The chain joins TRBV29-1 to TRBJ2-3; 7 bases are shared with TRBD1. Germline CDR1 and CDR2: SQVTM and ANQGSEA. With 8 bases clipped from V and 2 bases from J, the junction kept 7 bases outside the gene matches. The CDR3 length is 13 residues. The CDR3 sequence is CSSAQGVTDTQYF. CDR3 nucleotide sequence: TGCAGCTCTGCCCAGGGGGTCACAGATACGCAGTATTTT.

This chain joins TRBV7-3 and TRBJ2-1; 7 bases map to TRBD1. The CDR3 sequence is 16 residues long. Germline V lookup: CDR1 SGHTA, CDR2 FQGTGA. Germline trimming cut 0 bases from V and 6 bases from J; bases unmatched to any gene: 8. As DNA, the CDR3 is TGTGCCAGCAGCTTAACCGGACAGGTCGTGGTCAATGAGCAGTTCTTC. Translation gives CASSLTGQVVVNEQFF.

The CDR3 loop reads CASSFKPGQGAREQYF. The CDR3 DNA is TGTGCCAGCAGCTTCAAACCGGGACAGGGGGCGCGAGAGCAGTACTTC. This rearrangement joins TRBV11-2 to TRBJ2-7, with 12 positions matching TRBD1. Germline V gene data show CDR1 as SGHAT and CDR2 as FQNNGV. The CDR3 runs to 16 residues. The J segment lost 7 bases and the V segment lost 3 bases, leaving 10 bases of the junction unmatched.

The J gene is TRBJ2-7, the V gene TRBV18; D perhaps matches TRBD2 (6 bases). Deletions cut 2 bases from V and 3 bases from J, with 14 bases between. The CDR3 spans 15 residues. Germline lookup yields CDR1 KGHSH and CDR2 LQKENI. The DNA for the CDR3 is TGTGCCAGCTCACCAGTCGGCGGGGTAATCTACGAGCAGTACTTC. It specifies CASSPVGGVIYEQYF.

This chain links TRBV11-3 with TRBJ2-1; perhaps TRBD2 as D (7 bases). V lost 6 bases, J lost 3 bases, and 12 bases lay in between. The germline V gene has CDR1 SGHNT and CDR2 YENEEA. CDR3 length: 14 residues. CDR3 sequence: CASRRGGLYNEQFF. The CDR3 DNA follows: TGTGCCAGCAGAAGGGGGGGCCTCTACAATGAGCAGTTCTTC.

The chain joins TRBV7-8 to TRBJ2-5, with 7 bases lining up with TRBD1. This CDR3 spans 14 amino acids. Germline V lookup: CDR1 SGHVS, CDR2 FQNEAQ. V shed 5 bases, J shed 5 bases, and the junction held 8 bases outside the gene matches. In DNA form, the CDR3 reads TGTGCCAGCAGCCGCGAGACAGGGATGGAGACCCAGTACTTC. Its protein product is CASSRETGMETQYF.

The genes are TRBV10-3 and TRBJ2-1, with 7 positions matching TRBD2. Germline V gene lookup returns CDR1 ENHRY and CDR2 SYGVKD. The CDR3 is 16 amino acids. The junction had 9 bases not matched to a gene; V was cut back by 7 bases and J by 0 bases. The CDR3 here is CAITKLAPSSYNEQFF. The CDR3 nucleotides read TGTGCCATCACCAAACTAGCGCCTAGCTCCTACAATGAGCAGTTCTTC.

The table lists this clone with a count of one. The rearrangement links TRBV5-1 to TRBJ2-5, with a weak D call TRBD2 (5 bases). The V gene lost 1 base and the J gene lost 4 bases, with 17 bases spanning the gap. This CDR3 is built from 16 residues. In germline, CDR1 is SGHRS, CDR2 YFSETQ. CDR3 nucleotides: TGCGCCAGCAGCTTGTTATATGCAGGAGGAGGAGAGACCCAGTACTTC. Translated, it gives CASSLLYAGGGETQYF.